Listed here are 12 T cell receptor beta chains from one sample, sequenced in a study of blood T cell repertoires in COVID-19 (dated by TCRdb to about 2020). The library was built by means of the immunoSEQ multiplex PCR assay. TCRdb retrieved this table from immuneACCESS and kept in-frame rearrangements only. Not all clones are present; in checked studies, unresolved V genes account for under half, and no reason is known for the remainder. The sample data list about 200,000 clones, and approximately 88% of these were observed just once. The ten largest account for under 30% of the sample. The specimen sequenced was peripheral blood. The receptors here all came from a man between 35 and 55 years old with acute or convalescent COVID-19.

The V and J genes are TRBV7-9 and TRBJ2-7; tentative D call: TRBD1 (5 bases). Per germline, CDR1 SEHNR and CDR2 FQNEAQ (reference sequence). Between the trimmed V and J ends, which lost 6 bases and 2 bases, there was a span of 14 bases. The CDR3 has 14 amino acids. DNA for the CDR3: TGTGCCAGCAGAGGGTCAGGGTTAACCTACGAGCAGTACTTC. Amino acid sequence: CASRGSGLTYEQYF.

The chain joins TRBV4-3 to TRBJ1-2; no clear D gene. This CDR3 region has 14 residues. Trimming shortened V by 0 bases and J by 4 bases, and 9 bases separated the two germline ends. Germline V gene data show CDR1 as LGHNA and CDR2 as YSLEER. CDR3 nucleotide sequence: TGCGCCAGCAGCCAAGACGTGACATTCTATGGCTACACCTTC. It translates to CASSQDVTFYGYTF.

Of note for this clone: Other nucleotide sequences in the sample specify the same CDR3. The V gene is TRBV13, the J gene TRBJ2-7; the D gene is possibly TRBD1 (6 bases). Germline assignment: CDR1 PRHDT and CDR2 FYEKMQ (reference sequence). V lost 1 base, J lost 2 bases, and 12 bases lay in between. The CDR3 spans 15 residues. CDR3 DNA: TGTGCCAGCAGCTTAGAGGGGCAGGGGACCTACGAGCAGTACTTC. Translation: CASSLEGQGTYEQYF.

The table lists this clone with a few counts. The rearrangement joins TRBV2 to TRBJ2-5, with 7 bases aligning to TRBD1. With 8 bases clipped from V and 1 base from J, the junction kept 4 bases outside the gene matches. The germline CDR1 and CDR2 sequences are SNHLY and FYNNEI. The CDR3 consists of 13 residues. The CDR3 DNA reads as TGTGCCAGCGGGGGACAGCTCCAAGAGACCCAGTACTTC. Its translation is CASGGQLQETQYF.

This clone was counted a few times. DNA for the CDR3: TGTGCCAGCAGTGGATCAGGGGGAGTATACTACAATGAGCAGTTCTTC. It translates to CASSGSGGVYYNEQFF. The rearrangement links TRBV6-1 to TRBJ2-1; TRBD1 matches at 7 bases. Germline CDR1 is MNHNS and CDR2 is SASEGT. The CDR3 covers 16 residues. Trimming took 4 bases from V and 3 from J; bases not matched to a gene: 9.

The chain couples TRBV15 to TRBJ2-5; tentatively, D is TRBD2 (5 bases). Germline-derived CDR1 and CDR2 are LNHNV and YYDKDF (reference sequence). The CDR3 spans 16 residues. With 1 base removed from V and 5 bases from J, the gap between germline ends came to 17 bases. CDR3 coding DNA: TGTGCCACCAGCAGAGCAATAACTAGTCTCCGGGAGACCCAGTACTTC. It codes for CATSRAITSLRETQYF.

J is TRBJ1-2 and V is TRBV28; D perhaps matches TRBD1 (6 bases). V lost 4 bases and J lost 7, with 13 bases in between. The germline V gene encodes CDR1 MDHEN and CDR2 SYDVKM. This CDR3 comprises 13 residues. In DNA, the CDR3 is TGTGCCAGCAGTTACACGAGCAGGGGTGGCTACACCTTC. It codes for CASSYTSRGGYTF.

CDR3 DNA: TGTGCCAGCAGACAAGCGGGGGTCCAAGAGACCCAGTACTTC. Its translation: CASRQAGVQETQYF. V and J are TRBV5-4 and TRBJ2-5; 8 nucleotides line up with TRBD2. Germline trimming cut 5 bases from V and 1 base from J; bases unmatched to any gene: 4. Germline V gene lookup returns CDR1 SGHNT and CDR2 YYREEE (reference sequence). The length of the CDR3 is 14 residues.

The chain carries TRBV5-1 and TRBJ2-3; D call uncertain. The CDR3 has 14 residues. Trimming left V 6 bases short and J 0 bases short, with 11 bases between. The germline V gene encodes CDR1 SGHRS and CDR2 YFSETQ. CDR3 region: CASTLRGSTDTQYF. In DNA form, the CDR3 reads TGCGCCAGCACCCTCAGAGGTAGCACAGATACGCAGTATTTT. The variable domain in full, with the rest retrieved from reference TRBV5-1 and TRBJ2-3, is KAGVTQTPRYLIKTRGQQVTLSCSPISGHRSVSWYQQTPGQGLQFLFEYFSETQRNKGNFPGRFSGRQFSNSRSEMNVSTLELGDSALYLCASTLRGSTDTQYFGPGTRLTVL.

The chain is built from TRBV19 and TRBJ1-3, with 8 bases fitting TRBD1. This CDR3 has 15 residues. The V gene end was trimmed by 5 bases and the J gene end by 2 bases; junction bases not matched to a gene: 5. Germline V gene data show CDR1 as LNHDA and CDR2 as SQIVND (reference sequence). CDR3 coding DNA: TGTGCCAGTAGTCCCCGGACAGGGACTGGAAACACCATATATTTT. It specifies CASSPRTGTGNTIYF.

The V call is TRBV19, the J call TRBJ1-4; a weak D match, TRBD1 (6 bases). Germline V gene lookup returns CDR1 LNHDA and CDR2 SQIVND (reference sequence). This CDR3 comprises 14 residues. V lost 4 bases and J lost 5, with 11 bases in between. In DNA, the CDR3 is TGTGCCAGTAGTACCGGACAGCTAAATGAAAAACTGTTTTTT. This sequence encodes CASSTGQLNEKLFF.

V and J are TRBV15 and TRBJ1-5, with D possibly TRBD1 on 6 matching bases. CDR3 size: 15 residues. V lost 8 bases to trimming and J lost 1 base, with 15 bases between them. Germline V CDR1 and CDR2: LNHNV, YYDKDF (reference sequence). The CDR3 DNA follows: TGTGCCACCGACCCGGTGGGGGCCAGCAATCAGCCCCAGCATTTT. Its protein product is CATDPVGASNQPQHF.